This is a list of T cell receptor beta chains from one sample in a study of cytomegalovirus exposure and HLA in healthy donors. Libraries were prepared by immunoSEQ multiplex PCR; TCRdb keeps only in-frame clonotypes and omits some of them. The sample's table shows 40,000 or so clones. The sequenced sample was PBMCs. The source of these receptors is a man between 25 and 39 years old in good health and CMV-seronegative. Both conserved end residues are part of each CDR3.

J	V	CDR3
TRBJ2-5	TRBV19	CASSSTGLRETQYF
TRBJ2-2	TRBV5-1	CATTTGTGSTGELFF
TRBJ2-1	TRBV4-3	CASSQAGGPVEQFF
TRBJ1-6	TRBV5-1	CASSSGDRINSPLHF
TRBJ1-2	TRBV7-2	CASSQSGTNYGYTF
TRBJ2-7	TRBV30	CAWSSGGEVYEQYF
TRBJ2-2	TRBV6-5	CASTAGTSFGELFF
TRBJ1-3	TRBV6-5	CASRVTGDTGNTIYF
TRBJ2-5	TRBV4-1	CASSPEVDRGIETQYF
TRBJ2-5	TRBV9	CASSAGTGRGKTQYF
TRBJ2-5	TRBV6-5	CASSSWTTQETQYF
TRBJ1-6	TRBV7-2	CAIAEGNIHSPLHF
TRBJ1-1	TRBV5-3	CARSLEAQVEAFF
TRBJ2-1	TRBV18	CASSPVGTGFYNEQFF
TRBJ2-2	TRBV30	CAWSARLASGELFF
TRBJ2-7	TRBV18	CASSIKQGAEFHEQYF
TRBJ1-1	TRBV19	CASTVDRGVTEAFF
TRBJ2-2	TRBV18	CASSPASGRTANTGELFF
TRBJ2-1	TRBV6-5	CASSYRQVGHNEQFF
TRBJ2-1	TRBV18	CASSQLAGAYNEQFF
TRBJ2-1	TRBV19	CASSRLGQGRNEQFF
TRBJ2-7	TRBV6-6	CASSAPGQRRYEQYF
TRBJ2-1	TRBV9	CASSAGPGTSGRNEQFF
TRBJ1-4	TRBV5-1	CASSLQGQGLSNEKLFF
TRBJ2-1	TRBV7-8	CASSLAAPRGEQFF
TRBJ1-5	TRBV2	CASTPMGEGNQPQHF